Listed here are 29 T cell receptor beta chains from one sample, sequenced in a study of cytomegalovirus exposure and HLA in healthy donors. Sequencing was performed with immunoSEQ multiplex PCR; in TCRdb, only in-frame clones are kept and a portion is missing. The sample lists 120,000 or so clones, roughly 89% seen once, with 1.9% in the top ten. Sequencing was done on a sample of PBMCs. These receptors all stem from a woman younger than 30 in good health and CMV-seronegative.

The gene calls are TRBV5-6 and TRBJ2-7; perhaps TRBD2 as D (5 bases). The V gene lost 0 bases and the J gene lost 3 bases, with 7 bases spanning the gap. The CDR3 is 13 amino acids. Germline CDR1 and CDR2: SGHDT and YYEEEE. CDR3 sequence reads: CASSLAGSYEQYF. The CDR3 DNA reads TGTGCCAGCAGCTTGGCGGGGAGCTACGAGCAGTACTTC.

CDR3 nucleotides: TGTGCCAGCAGTACCGGGACAGGTTACAATGAGCAGTTCTTC. Translating it yields CASSTGTGYNEQFF. V and J are TRBV6-1 and TRBJ2-1; 8 positions match TRBD1. J was trimmed by 4 bases and V by 5 bases; bases with no gene match: 4. This CDR3 has 14 residues. Germline loops: CDR1 MNHNS, CDR2 SASEGT.

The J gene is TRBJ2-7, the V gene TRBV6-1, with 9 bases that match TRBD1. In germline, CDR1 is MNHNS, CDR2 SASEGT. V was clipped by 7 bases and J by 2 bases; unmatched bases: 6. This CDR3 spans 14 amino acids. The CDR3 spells CASTRTGETYEQYF. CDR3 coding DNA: TGTGCCAGCACCCGGACAGGGGAAACCTACGAGCAGTACTTC.

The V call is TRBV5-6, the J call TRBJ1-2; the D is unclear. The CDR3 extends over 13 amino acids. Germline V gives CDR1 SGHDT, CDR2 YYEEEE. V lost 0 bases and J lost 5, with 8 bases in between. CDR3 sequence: CASSLETDYGYTF. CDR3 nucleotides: TGTGCCAGCAGCTTGGAAACAGATTATGGCTACACCTTC.

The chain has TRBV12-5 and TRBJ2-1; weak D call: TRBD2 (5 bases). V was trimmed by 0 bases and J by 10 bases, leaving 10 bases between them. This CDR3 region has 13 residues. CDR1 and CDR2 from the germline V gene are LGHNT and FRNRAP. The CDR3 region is CASGLVLVREQFF. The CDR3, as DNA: TGTGCTAGTGGTTTGGTACTAGTGCGGGAGCAGTTCTTC. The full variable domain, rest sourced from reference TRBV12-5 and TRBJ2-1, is DARVTQTPRHKVTEMGQEVTMRCQPILGHNTVFWYRQTMMQGLELLAYFRNRAPLDDSGMPKDRFSAEMPDATLATLKIQPSEPRDSAVYFCASGLVLVREQFFGPGTRLTVL.

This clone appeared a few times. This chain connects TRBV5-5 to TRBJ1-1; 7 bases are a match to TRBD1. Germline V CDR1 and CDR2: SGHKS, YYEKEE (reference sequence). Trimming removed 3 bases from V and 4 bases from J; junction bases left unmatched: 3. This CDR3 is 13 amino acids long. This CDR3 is CASSWNRGTEAFF. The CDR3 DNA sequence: TGTGCCAGCAGCTGGAACAGGGGCACTGAAGCTTTCTTT.

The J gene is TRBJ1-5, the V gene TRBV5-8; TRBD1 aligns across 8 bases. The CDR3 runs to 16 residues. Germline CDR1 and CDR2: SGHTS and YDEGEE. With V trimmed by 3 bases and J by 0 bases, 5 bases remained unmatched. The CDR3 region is CASSSGTGLSNQPQHF. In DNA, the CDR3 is TGTGCCAGCAGCTCCGGGACAGGACTTAGCAATCAGCCCCAGCATTTT.

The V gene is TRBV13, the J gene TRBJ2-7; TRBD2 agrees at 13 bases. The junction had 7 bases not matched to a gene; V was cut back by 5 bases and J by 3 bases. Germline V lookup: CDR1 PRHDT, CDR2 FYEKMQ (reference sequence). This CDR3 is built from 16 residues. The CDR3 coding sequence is TGTGCCAGCAGCCCCCGAGGACTAGCGGGAGTCTACGAGCAGTACTTC. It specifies CASSPRGLAGVYEQYF.

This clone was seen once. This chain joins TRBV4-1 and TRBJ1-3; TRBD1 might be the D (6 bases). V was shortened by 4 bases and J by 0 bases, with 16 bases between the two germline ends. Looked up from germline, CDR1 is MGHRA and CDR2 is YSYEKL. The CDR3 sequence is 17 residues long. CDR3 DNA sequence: TGCGCCAGCAGCCGGGGGTCAGGGGCCCTCTCTGGAAACACCATATATTTT. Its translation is CASSRGSGALSGNTIYF.

The CDR3: CASSPRGNVYEQYF. The CDR3 bases are TGTGCCAGTAGTCCCCGAGGGAACGTTTACGAGCAGTACTTC. V and J are TRBV19 and TRBJ2-7; tentative D call: TRBD2 (5 bases). Trimming removed 5 bases from V and 4 bases from J, with 15 bases in between. The CDR3 is 14 residues long. Germline V lookup: CDR1 LNHDA, CDR2 SQIVND (reference sequence).

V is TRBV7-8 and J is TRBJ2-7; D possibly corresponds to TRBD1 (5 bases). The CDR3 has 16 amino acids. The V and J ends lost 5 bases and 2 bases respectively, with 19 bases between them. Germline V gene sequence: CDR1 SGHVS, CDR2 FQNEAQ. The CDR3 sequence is CASSASPRAEPYEQYF. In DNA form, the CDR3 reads TGTGCCAGCAGCGCAAGTCCCAGGGCAGAACCCTACGAGCAGTACTTC.

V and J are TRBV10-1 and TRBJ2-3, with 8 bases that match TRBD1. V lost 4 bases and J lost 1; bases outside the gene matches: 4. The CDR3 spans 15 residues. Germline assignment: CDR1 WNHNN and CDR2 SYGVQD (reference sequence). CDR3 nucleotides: TGCGCCAGCAGTGCAGGGGGCAGGGGCACAGATACGCAGTATTTT. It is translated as CASSAGGRGTDTQYF.

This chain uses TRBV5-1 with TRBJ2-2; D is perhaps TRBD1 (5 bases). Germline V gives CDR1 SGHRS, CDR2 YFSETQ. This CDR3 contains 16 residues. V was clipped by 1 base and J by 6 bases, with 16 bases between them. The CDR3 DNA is TGCGCCAGCAGCTTGATGTCCAGGGTCTTTGCCGGGGAGCTGTTTTTT. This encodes CASSLMSRVFAGELFF.

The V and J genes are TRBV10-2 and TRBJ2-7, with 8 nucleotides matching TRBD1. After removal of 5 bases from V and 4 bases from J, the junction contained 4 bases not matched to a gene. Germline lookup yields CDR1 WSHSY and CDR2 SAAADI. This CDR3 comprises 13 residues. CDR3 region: CASSRDRTYEQYF. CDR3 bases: TGCGCCAGCAGTAGGGACAGGACATACGAGCAGTACTTC.

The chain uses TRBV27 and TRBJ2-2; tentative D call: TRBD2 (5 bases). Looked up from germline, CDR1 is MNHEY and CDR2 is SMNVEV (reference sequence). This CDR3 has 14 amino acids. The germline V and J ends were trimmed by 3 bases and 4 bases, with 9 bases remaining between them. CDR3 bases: TGTGCCAGCAGTTTGGGGAGTGGCACCGGGGAGCTGTTTTTT. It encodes CASSLGSGTGELFF.

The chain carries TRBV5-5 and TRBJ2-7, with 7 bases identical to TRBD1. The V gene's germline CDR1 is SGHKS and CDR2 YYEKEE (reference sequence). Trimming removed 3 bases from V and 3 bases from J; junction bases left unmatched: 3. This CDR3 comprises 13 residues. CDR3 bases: TGTGCCAGCAGCTGGGACAGAGACTACGAGCAGTACTTC. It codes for CASSWDRDYEQYF.

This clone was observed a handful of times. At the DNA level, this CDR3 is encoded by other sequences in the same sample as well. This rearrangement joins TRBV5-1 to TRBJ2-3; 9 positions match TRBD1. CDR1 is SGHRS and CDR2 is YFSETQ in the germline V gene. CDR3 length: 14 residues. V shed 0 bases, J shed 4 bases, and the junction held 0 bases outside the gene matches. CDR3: CASSLGTGADTQYF. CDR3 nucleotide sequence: TGCGCCAGCAGCTTGGGGACAGGGGCAGATACGCAGTATTTT.

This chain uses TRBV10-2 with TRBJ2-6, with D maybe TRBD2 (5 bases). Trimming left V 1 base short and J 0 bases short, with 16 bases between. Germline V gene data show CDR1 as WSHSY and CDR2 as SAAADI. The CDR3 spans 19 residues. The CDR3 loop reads CASSEYGGTTISGANVLTF. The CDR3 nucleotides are TGCGCCAGCAGTGAGTACGGAGGAACTACGATCTCTGGGGCCAACGTCCTGACTTTC.

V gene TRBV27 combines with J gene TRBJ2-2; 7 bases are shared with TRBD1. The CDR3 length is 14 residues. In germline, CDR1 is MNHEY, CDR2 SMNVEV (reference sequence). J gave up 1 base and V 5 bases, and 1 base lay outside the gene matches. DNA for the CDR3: TGTGCCAGCAGTGACAGGGTGAACACCGGGGAGCTGTTTTTT. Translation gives CASSDRVNTGELFF.

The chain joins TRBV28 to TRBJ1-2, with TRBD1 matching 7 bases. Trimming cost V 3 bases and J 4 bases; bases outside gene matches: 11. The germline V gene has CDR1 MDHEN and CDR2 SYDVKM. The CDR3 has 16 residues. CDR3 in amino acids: CASSFAAEGAGYGYTF. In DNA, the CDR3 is TGTGCCAGCAGTTTCGCGGCGGAGGGGGCTGGCTATGGCTACACCTTC.

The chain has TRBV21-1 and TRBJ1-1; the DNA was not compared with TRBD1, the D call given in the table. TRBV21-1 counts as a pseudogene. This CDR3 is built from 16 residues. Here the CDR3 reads CASSKVRTGGEGEAFF. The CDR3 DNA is TGTGCCAGCAGCAAAGTTCGCACAGGGGGTGAGGGTGAAGCTTTCTTT.

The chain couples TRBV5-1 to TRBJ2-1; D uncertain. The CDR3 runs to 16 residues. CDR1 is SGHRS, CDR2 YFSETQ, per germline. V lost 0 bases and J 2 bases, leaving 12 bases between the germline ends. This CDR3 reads CASSLGRWVTYNEQFF. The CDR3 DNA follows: TGCGCCAGCAGCTTGGGGCGGTGGGTAACCTACAATGAGCAGTTCTTC.

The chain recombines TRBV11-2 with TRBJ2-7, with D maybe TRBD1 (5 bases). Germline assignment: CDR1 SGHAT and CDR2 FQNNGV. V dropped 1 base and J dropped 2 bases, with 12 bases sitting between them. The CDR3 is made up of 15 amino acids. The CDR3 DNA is TGTGCCAGCAGCTTAGGGCCCGACAGCCCCTACGAGCAGTACTTC. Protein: CASSLGPDSPYEQYF.

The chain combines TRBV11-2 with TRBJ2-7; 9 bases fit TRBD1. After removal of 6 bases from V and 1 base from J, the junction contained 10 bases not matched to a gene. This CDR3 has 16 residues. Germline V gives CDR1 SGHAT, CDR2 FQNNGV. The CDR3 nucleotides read TGTGCCAGCAGGGCACCTAAGGACAGGGGTTCCTACGAGCAGTACTTC. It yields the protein CASRAPKDRGSYEQYF. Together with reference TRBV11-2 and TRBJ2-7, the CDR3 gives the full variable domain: EAGVAQSPRYKIIEKRQSVAFWCNPISGHATLYWYQQILGQGPKLLIQFQNNGVVDDSQLPKDRFSAERLKGVDSTLKIQPAKLEDSAVYLCASRAPKDRGSYEQYFGPGTRLTVT.

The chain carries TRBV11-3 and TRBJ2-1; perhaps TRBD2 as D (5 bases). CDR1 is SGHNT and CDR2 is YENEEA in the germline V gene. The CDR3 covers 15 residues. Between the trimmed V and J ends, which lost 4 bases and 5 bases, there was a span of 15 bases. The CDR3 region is CASSSLPDLNNEQFF. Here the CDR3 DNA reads TGTGCCAGCAGCTCCCTGCCGGACTTAAACAATGAGCAGTTCTTC.

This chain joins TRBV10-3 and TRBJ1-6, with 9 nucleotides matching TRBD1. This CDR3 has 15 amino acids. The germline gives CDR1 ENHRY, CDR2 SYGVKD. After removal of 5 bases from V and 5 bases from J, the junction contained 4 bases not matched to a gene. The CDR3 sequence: CAISPGQGNNSPLHF. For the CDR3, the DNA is TGTGCCATCAGTCCGGGACAGGGTAATAATTCACCCCTCCACTTT.

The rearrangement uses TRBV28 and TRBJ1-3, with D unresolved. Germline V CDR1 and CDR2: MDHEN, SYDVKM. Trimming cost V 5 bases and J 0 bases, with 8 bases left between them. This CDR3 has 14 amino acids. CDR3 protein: CASSNSLSGNTIYF. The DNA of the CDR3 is TGTGCCAGCAGTAACTCACTCTCTGGAAACACCATATATTTT. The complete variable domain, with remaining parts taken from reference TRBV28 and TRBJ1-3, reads DVKVTQSSRYLVKRTGEKVFLECVQDMDHENMFWYRQDPGLGLRLIYFSYDVKMKEKGDIPEGYSVSREKKERFSLILESASTNQTSMYLCASSNSLSGNTIYFGEGSWLTVV.

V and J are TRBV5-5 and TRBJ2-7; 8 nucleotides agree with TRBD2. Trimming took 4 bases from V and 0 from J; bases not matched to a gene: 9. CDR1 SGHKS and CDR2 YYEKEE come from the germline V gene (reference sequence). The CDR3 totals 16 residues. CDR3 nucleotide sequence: TGTGCCAGCAGCCGTTATAGCGGGACCGGCTCCTACGAGCAGTACTTC. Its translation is CASSRYSGTGSYEQYF.

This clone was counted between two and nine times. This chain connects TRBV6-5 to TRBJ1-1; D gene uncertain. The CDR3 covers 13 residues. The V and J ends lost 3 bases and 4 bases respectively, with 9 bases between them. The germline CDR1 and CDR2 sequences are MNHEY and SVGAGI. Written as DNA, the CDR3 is TGTGCCAGCAGTTATCGGGTTGGCACTGAAGCTTTCTTT. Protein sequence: CASSYRVGTEAFF.